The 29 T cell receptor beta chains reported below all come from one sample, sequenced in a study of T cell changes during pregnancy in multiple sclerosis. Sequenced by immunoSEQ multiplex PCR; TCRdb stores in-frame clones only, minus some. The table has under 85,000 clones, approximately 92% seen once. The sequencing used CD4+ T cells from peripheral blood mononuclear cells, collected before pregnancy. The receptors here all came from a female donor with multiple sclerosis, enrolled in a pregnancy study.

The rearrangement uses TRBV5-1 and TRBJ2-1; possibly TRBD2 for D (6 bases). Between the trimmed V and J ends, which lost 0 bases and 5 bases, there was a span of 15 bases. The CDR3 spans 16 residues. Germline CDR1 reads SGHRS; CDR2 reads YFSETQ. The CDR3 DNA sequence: TGCGCCAGCAGCTTGGGCCGACAGCGGGTAAACAATGAGCAGTTCTTC. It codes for CASSLGRQRVNNEQFF.

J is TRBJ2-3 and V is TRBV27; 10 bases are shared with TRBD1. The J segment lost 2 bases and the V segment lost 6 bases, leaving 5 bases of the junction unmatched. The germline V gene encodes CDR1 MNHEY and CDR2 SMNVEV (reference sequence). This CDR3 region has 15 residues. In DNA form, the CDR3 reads TGTGCCAGCAGGAGGGACAGGGGTAACACAGATACGCAGTATTTT. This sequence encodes CASRRDRGNTDTQYF.

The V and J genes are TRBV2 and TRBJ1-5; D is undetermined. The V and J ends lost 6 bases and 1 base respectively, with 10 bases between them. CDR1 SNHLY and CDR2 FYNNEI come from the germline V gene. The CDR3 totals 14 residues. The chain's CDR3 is CASSIIRSNQPQHF. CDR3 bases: TGTGCCAGCAGCATAATCAGAAGCAATCAGCCCCAGCATTTT.

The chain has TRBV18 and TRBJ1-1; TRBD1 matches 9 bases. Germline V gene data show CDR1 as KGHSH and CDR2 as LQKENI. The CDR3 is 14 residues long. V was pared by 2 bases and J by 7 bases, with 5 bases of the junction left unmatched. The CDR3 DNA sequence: TGTGCCAGCTCACCATCGGGACAGGGCCGTGAAGCTTTCTTT. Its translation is CASSPSGQGREAFF.

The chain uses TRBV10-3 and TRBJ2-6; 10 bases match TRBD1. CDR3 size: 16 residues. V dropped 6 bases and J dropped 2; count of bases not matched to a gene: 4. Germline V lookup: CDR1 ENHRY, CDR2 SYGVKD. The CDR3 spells CAIRGQGPPGANVLTF. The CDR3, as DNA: TGTGCCATCAGGGGACAGGGGCCCCCTGGGGCCAACGTCCTGACTTTC.

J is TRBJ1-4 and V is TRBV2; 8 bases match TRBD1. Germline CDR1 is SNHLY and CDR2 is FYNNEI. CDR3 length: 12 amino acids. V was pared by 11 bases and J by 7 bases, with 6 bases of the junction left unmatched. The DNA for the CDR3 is TGTGCCGGACAGGGATCTAGTGAAAAACTGTTTTTT. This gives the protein CAGQGSSEKLFF. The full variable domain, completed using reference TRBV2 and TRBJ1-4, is EPEVTQTPSHQVTQMGQEVILRCVPISNHLYFYWYRQILGQKVEFLVSFYNNEISEKSEIFDDQFSVERPDGSNFTLKIRSTKLEDSAMYFCAGQGSSEKLFFGSGTQLSVL.

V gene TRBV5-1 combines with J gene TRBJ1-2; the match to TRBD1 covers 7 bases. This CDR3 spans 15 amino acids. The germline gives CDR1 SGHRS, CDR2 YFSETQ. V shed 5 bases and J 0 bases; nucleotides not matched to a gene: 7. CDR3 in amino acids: CASRTGTASNYGYTF. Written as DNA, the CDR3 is TGCGCCAGCAGAACTGGGACAGCTTCTAACTATGGCTACACCTTC.

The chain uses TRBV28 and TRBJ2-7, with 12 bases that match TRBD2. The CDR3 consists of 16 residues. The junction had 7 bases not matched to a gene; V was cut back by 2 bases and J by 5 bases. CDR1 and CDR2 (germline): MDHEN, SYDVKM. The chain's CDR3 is CASSLGASGRVHEQYF. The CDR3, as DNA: TGTGCCAGCAGTTTAGGTGCTAGCGGGAGGGTCCACGAGCAGTACTTC.

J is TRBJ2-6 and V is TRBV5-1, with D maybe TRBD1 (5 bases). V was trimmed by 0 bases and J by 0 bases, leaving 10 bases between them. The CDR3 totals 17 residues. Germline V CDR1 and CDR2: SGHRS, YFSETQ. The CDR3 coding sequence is TGCGCCAGCAGCTTGGACAGGCTTTACTCTGGGGCCAACGTCCTGACTTTC. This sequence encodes CASSLDRLYSGANVLTF.

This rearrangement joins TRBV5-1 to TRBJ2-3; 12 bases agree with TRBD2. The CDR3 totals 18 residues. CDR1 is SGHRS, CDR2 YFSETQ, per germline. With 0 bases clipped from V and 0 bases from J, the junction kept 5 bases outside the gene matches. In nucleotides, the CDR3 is TGCGCCAGCAGCTTGGAGTCCGGGACTAGCGGGAGCACAGATACGCAGTATTTT. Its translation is CASSLESGTSGSTDTQYF.

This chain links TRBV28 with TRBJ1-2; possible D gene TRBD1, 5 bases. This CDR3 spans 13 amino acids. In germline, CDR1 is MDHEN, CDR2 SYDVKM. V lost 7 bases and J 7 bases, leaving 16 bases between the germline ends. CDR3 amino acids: CASTPPGRSGYTF. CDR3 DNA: TGTGCCAGCACCCCCCCAGGGCGGAGTGGCTACACCTTC.

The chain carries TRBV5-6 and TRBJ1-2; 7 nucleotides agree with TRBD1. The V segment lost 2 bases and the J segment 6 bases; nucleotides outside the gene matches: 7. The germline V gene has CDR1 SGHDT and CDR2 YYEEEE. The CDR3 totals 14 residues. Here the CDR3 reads CASSFPGQVHGYTF. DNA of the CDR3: TGTGCCAGCAGCTTTCCCGGACAGGTCCATGGCTACACCTTC.

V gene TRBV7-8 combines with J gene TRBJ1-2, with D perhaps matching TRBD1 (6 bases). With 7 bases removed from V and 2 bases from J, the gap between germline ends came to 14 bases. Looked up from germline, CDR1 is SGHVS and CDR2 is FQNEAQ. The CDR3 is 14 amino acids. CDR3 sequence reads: CASTQDSSNYGYTF. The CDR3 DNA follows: TGTGCCAGCACCCAGGACAGCTCCAACTATGGCTACACCTTC.

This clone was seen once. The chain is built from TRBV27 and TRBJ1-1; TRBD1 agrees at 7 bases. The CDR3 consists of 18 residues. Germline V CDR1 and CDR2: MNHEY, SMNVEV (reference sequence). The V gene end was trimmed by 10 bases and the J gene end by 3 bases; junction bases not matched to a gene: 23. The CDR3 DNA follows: TGTGCCACCAGGAGAGTGCTAGCGACAGGGAGCGATTACACTGAAGCTTTCTTT. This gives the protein CATRRVLATGSDYTEAFF.

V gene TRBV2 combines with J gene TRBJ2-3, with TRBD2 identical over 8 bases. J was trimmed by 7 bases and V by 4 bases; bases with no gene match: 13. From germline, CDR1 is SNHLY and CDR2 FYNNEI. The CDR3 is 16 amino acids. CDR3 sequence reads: CASSGGTRRSLHTQYF. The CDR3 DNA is TGTGCCAGCAGTGGGGGGACTAGAAGGTCGTTGCATACGCAGTATTTT.

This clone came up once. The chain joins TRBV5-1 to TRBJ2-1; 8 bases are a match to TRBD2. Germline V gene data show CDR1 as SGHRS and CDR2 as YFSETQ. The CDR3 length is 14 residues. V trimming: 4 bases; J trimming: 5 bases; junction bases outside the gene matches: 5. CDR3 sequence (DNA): TGCGCCAGCAGCCGCCCCGGGGGGGACAATGAGCAGTTCTTC. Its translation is CASSRPGGDNEQFF.

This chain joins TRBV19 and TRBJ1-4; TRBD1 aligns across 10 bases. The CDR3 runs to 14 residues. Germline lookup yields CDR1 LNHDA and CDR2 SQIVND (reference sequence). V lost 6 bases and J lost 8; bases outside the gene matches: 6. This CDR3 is CASRHDRGREKLFF. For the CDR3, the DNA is TGTGCCAGTAGGCACGACAGGGGGCGGGAAAAACTGTTTTTT.

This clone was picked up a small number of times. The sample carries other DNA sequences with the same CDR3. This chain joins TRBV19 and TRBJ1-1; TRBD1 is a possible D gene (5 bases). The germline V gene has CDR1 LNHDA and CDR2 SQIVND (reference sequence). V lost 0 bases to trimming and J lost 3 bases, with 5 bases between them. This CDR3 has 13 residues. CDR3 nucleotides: TGTGCCAGTAGTATAGACAGGGACACTGAAGCTTTCTTT. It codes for CASSIDRDTEAFF.

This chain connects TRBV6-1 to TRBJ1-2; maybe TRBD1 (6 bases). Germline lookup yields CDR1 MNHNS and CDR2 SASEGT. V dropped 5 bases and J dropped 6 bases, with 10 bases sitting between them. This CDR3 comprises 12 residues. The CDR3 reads CASSPTGNGYTF. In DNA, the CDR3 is TGTGCCAGCAGTCCGACAGGAAATGGCTACACCTTC.

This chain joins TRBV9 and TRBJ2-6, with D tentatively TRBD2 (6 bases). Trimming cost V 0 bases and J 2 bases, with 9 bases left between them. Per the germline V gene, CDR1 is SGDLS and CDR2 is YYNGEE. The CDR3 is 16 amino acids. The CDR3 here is CASSVEGGTGANVLTF. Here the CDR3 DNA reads TGTGCCAGCAGCGTAGAAGGAGGGACTGGGGCCAACGTCCTGACTTTC. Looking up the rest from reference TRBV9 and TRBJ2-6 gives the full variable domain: DSGVTQTPKHLITATGQRVTLRCSPRSGDLSVYWYQQSLDQGLQFLIQYYNGEERAKGNILERFSAQQFPDLHSELNLSSLELGDSALYFCASSVEGGTGANVLTFGAGSRLTVL.

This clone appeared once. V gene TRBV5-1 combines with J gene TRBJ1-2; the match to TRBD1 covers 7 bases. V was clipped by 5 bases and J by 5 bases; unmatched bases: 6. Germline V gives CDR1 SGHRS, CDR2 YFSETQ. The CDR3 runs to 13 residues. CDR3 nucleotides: TGCGCCAGCAGAGGGGGCGCGGGGTATGGCTACACCTTC. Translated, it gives CASRGGAGYGYTF.

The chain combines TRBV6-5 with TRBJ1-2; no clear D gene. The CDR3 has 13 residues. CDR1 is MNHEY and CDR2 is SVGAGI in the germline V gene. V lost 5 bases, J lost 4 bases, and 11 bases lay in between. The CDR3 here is CASSPRGSYGYTF. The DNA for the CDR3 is TGTGCCAGCAGTCCCCGGGGAAGCTATGGCTACACCTTC.

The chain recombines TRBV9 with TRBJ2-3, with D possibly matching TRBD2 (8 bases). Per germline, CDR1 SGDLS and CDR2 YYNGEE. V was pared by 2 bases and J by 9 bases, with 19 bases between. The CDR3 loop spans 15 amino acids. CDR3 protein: CASSVQAGAGGTQYF. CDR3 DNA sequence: TGTGCCAGCAGCGTCCAAGCGGGGGCAGGGGGGACGCAGTATTTT. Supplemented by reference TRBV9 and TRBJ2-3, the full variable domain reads DSGVTQTPKHLITATGQRVTLRCSPRSGDLSVYWYQQSLDQGLQFLIQYYNGEERAKGNILERFSAQQFPDLHSELNLSSLELGDSALYFCASSVQAGAGGTQYFGPGTRLTVL.

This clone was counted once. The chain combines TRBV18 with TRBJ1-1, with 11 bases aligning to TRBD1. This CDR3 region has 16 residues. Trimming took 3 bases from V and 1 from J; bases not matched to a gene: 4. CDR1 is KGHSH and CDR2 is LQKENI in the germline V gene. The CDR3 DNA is TGTGCCAGCTCACCGTACGGACAGGGGGCGAACACTGAAGCTTTCTTT. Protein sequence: CASSPYGQGANTEAFF.

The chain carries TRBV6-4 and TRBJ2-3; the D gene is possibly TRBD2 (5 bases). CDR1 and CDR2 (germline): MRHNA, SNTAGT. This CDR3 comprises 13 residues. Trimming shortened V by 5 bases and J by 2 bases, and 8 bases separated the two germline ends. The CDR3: CASSSGPTDTQYF. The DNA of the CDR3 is TGTGCCAGCAGTAGCGGCCCCACAGATACGCAGTATTTT.

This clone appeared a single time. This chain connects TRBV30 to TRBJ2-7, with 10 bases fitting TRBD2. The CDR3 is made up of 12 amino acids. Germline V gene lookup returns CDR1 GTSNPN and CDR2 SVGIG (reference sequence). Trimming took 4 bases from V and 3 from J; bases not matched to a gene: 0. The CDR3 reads CAWTSGSYEQYF. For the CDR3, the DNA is TGTGCCTGGACTAGCGGGAGCTACGAGCAGTACTTC.

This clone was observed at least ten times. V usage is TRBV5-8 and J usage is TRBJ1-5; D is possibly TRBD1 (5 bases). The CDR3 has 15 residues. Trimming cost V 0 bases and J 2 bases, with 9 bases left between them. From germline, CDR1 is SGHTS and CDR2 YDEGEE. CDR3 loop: CASSLDRIRNQPQHF. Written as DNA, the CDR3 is TGTGCCAGCAGCTTGGACAGGATTCGCAATCAGCCCCAGCATTTT.

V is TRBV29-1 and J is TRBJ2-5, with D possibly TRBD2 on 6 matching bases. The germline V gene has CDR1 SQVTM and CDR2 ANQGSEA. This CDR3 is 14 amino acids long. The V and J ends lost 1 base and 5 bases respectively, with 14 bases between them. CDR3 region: CSVEGLAGWETQYF. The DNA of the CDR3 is TGCAGCGTTGAAGGACTCGCGGGATGGGAGACCCAGTACTTC.

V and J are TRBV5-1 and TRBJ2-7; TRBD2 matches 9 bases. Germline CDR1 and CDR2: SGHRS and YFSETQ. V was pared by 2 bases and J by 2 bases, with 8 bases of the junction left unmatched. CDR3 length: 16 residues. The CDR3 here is CASSLTVASGAYEQYF. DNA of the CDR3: TGCGCCAGCAGCTTAACGGTGGCTAGCGGGGCCTACGAGCAGTACTTC.